This T cell receptor beta chain was sequenced in a study of cytomegalovirus exposure and HLA in healthy donors. General observations from the study: Several top significant clusters appeared, in a later analysis, to be linked to common viral pathogens. Altogether, 164 TCR beta chains were recorded as cytomegalovirus-associated.

On this clone itself: The antigen remains undetermined.

J was trimmed by 7 bases and V by 2 bases; bases with no gene match: 7. This CDR3 has 15 residues. CDR1 LNHNV and CDR2 YYDKDF come from the germline V gene (reference sequence). The PCR employed 60 Vbeta primers together with 13 Jbeta primers. The data were produced by immunoSEQ multiplex PCR, yet TCRdb's version contains in-frame clones alone and is incomplete. The table has 110,000 to 150,000 clones, roughly 72% seen once. Each donor was healthy, and each was a bone marrow donor. The chain recombines TRBV15 with TRBJ1-4, with 7 bases aligning to TRBD1. This receptor was identified in a man in his forties or fifties in good health and CMV-seronegative. Sequences were obtained from PBMCs. CDR3 in amino acids: CATSRSLTGIEKLFF. CDR3 DNA sequence: TGTGCCACCAGCAGATCCTTGACAGGGATTGAAAAACTGTTTTTT.